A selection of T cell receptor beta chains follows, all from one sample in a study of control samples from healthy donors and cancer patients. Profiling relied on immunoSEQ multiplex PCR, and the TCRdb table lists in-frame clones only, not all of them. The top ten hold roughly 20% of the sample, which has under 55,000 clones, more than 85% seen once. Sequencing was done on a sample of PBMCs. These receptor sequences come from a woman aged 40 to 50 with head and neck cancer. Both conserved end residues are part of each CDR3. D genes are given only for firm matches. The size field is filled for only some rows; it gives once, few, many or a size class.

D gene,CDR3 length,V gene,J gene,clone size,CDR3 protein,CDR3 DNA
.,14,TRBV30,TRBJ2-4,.,CAWSVLAAKNIQYF,TGTGCCTGGAGTGTCCTGGCAGCCAAAAACATTCAGTACTTC
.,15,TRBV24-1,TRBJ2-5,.,CATSDPQGVQETQYF,TGTGCCACCAGTGATCCGCAGGGTGTCCAAGAGACCCAGTACTTC
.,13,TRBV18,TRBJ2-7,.,CASSPPRSGEQYF,TGTGCCAGCTCACCACCCAGGTCGGGCGAGCAGTACTTC
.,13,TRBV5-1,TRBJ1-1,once,CASSSTAYTEAFF,TGCGCCAGCAGTTCAACAGCATACACTGAAGCTTTCTTT
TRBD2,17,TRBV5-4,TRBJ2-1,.,CASSLAAAGGSYNEQFF,TGTGCCAGCAGCTTGGCTGCGGCGGGGGGGTCCTACAATGAGCAGTTCTTC
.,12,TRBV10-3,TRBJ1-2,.,CAITDGYYGYTF,TGTGCCATCACCGACGGGTACTATGGCTACACCTTC
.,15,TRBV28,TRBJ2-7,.,CASREKKVRTYEQYF,TGTGCCAGCAGGGAAAAGAAGGTTCGGACCTACGAGCAGTACTTC
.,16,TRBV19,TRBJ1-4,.,CASSATGTFTNEKLFF,TGTGCCAGTAGTGCCACCGGGACCTTTACTAATGAAAAACTGTTTTTT
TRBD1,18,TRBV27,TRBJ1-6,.,CASSPTPPGTGENSPLHF,TGTGCCAGCAGTCCTACCCCCCCCGGGACAGGGGAGAATTCACCCCTCCACTTT
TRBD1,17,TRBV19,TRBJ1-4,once,CAVGTGQAGTTNEKLFF,TGTGCCGTTGGGACAGGTCAAGCGGGAACAACTAATGAAAAACTGTTTTTT
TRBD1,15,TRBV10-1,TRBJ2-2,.,CASREDRLEHRGAVF,TGCGCTAGCAGAGAGGACAGGCTAGAACACCGGGGAGCTGTTTTT
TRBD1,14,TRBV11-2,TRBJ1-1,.,CASSGQQGRTEAFF,TGTGCCAGCAGCGGTCAACAGGGGAGGACTGAAGCTTTCTTT
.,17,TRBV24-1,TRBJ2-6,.,CATSDSLSLAGANVLTF,TGTGCCACCAGTGATTCCTTGTCTCTCGCCGGGGCCAACGTCCTGACTTTC
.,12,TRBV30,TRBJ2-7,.,CAWSVNRYEQYF,TGTGCCTGGAGTGTAAATCGCTACGAGCAGTACTTC
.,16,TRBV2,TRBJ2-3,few,CASRTPGSRATDTQYF,TGTGCCAGCAGGACCCCCGGCTCGCGAGCCACAGATACGCAGTATTTT
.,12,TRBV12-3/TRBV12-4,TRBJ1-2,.,CASSLVRDGYTF,TGTGCCAGCAGTTTGGTGAGGGATGGCTACACCTTC
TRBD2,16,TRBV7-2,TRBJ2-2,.,CASSFRRGEGPGELFF,TGTGCCAGCAGCTTCCGGAGAGGGGAGGGTCCCGGGGAGCTGTTTTTT
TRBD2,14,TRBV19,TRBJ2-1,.,CASTGGSSYNEQFF,TGTGCCAGTACGGGGGGGAGCTCCTACAATGAGCAGTTCTTC
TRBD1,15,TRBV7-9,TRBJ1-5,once,CASSEGGQANQPQHF,TGTGCCAGCAGCGAGGGGGGACAGGCCAATCAGCCCCAGCATTTT
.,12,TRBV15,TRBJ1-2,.,CATSRGLLGYTF,TGTGCCACCAGCAGAGGGCTGTTGGGCTACACCTTC
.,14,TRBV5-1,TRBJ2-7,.,CASSLSAGMGEQYF,TGCGCCAGCAGCTTGAGTGCAGGGATGGGCGAGCAGTACTTC
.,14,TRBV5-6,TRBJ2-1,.,CASRGTVSYNEQFF,TGTGCCAGCAGAGGGACGGTTTCCTACAATGAGCAGTTCTTC
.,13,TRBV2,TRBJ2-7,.,CASSLGTTNEQYF,TGTGCCAGCAGCCTGGGAACCACCAACGAGCAGTACTTC
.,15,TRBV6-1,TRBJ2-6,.,CASSEGGSGANVLTF,TGTGCCAGCAGTGAAGGCGGTTCTGGGGCCAACGTCCTGACTTTC
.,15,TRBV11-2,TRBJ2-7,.,CASSLKVRRSYEQYF,TGTGCCAGCAGCTTAAAGGTCCGGAGGTCCTACGAGCAGTACTTC
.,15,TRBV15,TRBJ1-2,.,CATSIPGASNYGYTF,TGTGCCACCAGCATTCCCGGGGCTTCCAACTATGGCTACACCTTC